The rows below give T cell receptor beta chains drawn from one sample of a study of CD4 and CD8 cells across lung adenocarcinoma regions. TCRdb reprocessed the PCR reads with MiXCR, giving one entry per CDR3 protein. The data show 15,000 to 20,000 distinct CDR3 sequences, about half seen once. The sample consisted of CD8+ T cells from the center of a lung tumor. All receptors derive from a female donor with lung adenocarcinoma. The CD4 and CD8 labels of this study may be unreliable. Each CDR3 is given with its conserved first and last residue. The D gene is left open where the match is weak. Only some rows state a clone size, as once, few, many or a class for expanded clones.

TRBV27,TRBD2,TRBJ2-1,18,few,TGTGCCAGCAGACGGGGTCTAGCGGGAACGAGCTCCTACAATGAGCAGTTCTTC,CASRRGLAGTSSYNEQFF
TRBV12-3/TRBV12-4,.,TRBJ2-4,14,.,TGTGCGGGGAGTGAGGCAGTTGCCCAAGACATTCAGTACTTC,CAGSEAVAQDIQYF
TRBV5-6,.,TRBJ2-5,14,.,TGTGCCAGCAGCTTGATTGGGTACCAAGAGACCCAGTACTTC,CASSLIGYQETQYF
TRBV6-1,.,TRBJ2-3,14,.,TGTGCCAGCCTCCCGGCTTTGAGCACCGATGCGCAGTATTTT,CASLPALSTDAQYF
TRBV5-1,TRBD2,TRBJ2-1,15,.,TGCGCCAGCAGCCCCACTAGCGGAACCTACAATGAGCAGTTCTTC,CASSPTSGTYNEQFF
TRBV7-2,.,TRBJ2-5,11,many,TGTGCCAGCAGCTTTGGAGAGACCCAGTACTTC,CASSFGETQYF
TRBV6-1,TRBD2,TRBJ2-3,18,.,TGTGCCAGCAGTCGCCGCCTAGCGGGGGGGCCTGCCACAAACATGCAGTATTTT,CASSRRLAGGPATNMQYF
TRBV6-1,TRBD1,TRBJ2-4,15,.,TGTGCCAGCAGCCCCAGGGGGTGGGGCAAAAACATTCAGTACTTC,CASSPRGWGKNIQYF
TRBV3-1,.,TRBJ2-7,15,.,TGTGCCAGCAGCCAAGATAACGTAAGGGGTTACGAGCAGTACTTC,CASSQDNVRGYEQYF
TRBV6-1,.,TRBJ1-6,18,medium-sized,TGTGCCAGCAGTGAAGCGCGACAGGAAACCTCCTATAATTCACCCCTCCACTTT,CASSEARQETSYNSPLHF
TRBV4-1,.,TRBJ2-5,17,.,TGCGCCAGCAGCCAGGGGGTCGGGGGCCGGGACCAAAAGACCCAGTACTTC,CASSQGVGGRDQKTQYF
TRBV6-1,TRBD2,TRBJ2-5,18,.,TGTGCCAGCAGTCGCGGGGGAGCGGGGGGGCGTGACCAAGAGACCCAGTACTTC,CASSRGGAGGRDQETQYF